This record concerns one T cell receptor beta chain sequence. This record belongs to a study of blood T cells in healthy people across ages. PCR was performed a second time for roughly 7 to 11 cycles using a sample-barcoded 5' primer and a J-beta primer mix. A single record per CDR3 protein comes from TCRdb applying MiXCR to the 5' RACE reads. The sample consists of roughly 1.5 million distinct CDR3 sequences, roughly 43% of them appearing once. V gave up 6 bases and J gave up 4 bases, with 19 bases separating them. Per germline, CDR1 MNHEY and CDR2 SMNVEV (reference sequence). The CDR3 extends over 16 amino acids.

This chain connects TRBV27 to TRBJ1-5, with a tentative D call TRBD1 (6 bases). Sample: blood. This receptor was identified in a woman aged 18 to 35 in good health. The CDR3 sequence: CASRMGASSQNQPQHF. CDR3 in DNA: TGTGCCAGCAGGATGGGGGCCAGCTCCCAAAATCAGCCCCAGCATTTT.